Listed below are T cell receptor beta chains from one sample, sequenced in a study of cytomegalovirus exposure and HLA in healthy donors. Produced via immunoSEQ multiplex PCR; TCRdb's table is partial and in-frame only. The table shows fewer than 250,000 clones, with roughly 82% occurring only once. Sample: PBMCs. Receptor source: a man in his forties or fifties in good health and CMV-seropositive. Both conserved end residues are part of each CDR3. A D gene is named only where the DNA matches it firmly. The size entry is marked missing in some rows and otherwise reads once, few, many or a size class.

>-|TRBD1|TRBV6-6|TRBJ1-1
TGTGCCAGCAGGGAGAGACAGGGGGCGAACACTGAAGCTTTCTTT
CASRERQGANTEAFF
>few|-|TRBV5-1|TRBJ2-3
TGCGCCAGCAGCTCGACGAGCAGGGCAGGCTCTAGCACAGATACGCAGTATTTT
CASSSTSRAGSSTDTQYF
>-|-|TRBV25-1|TRBJ1-2
TGTGCCAGCAGTGAATATCTCCCGGGGGAGTGGGACTATGGCTACACCTTC
CASSEYLPGEWDYGYTF
>-|TRBD1|TRBV6-6|TRBJ2-7
TGTGCCAGCAGTTACGGGACAGGGCCGTACGAGCAGTACTTC
CASSYGTGPYEQYF
>-|TRBD2|TRBV7-3|TRBJ2-1
TGTGCCAGCAGCTTAGTTAGAGCGGGAGTCGGTTACAATGAGCAGTTCTTC
CASSLVRAGVGYNEQFF
>few|TRBD1|TRBV7-8|TRBJ1-5
TGTGCCAGCAGCCGGGACAGGGGAGGGCAGCCCCAGCATTTT
CASSRDRGGQPQHF
>-|TRBD1|TRBV5-6|TRBJ1-5
TGTGCCAGCAGCGGGACAGGGCAGGATCAGCCCCAGCATTTT
CASSGTGQDQPQHF
>once|-|TRBV9|TRBJ1-1
TGTGCCAGCAGCGCCAGGGGGAACACTGAAGCTTTCTTT
CASSARGNTEAFF
>-|-|TRBV5-1|TRBJ2-7
TGCGCCAGCAGCTTCGAGGGAGGGGGAGGCGGCTACGAGCAGTACTTC
CASSFEGGGGGYEQYF
>-|-|TRBV18|TRBJ1-1
TGTGCCAGCTCACCATTGGGAGATGGCACTGAAGCTTTCTTT
CASSPLGDGTEAFF
>few|TRBD2|TRBV2|TRBJ2-1
TGTGCCAGCACCTTAAGCGGGAGGGCCAATAATGAGCAGTTCTTC
CASTLSGRANNEQFF
>-|TRBD1|TRBV9|TRBJ1-1
TGTGCCAGCAGGGACAGGGGTTCGGGTGAAGCTTTCTTT
CASRDRGSGEAFF
>-|TRBD2|TRBV25-1|TRBJ2-7
TGTGCCAGCAGTGAATTTAGCGGGAGATCCGAGCAGTACTTC
CASSEFSGRSEQYF
>-|TRBD2|TRBV6-5|TRBJ2-1
TGTGCCAGCAGTTATCGGGCGGGAGTAAGCAATGAGCAGTTCTTC
CASSYRAGVSNEQFF
>-|-|TRBV7-6|TRBJ2-5
TGTGCCAGCAGCTTAGGGGGGGGCTACCAAGAGACCCAGTACTTC
CASSLGGGYQETQYF
>-|TRBD2|TRBV5-4|TRBJ2-3
TGTGCCAGCAGCTTGGTATCTAGCGGGGGAGGCACGCAGTATTTT
CASSLVSSGGGTQYF
>-|-|TRBV5-1|TRBJ2-5
TGCGCCAGCAGGCCCTGGGCAGGGCAAGAGACCCAGTACTTC
CASRPWAGQETQYF
>-|TRBD1|TRBV7-2|TRBJ1-2
TGTGCCAGCAGCCAGGTCAGGGGGGCTTATGGCTACACCTTC
CASSQVRGAYGYTF
>-|TRBD2|TRBV5-8|TRBJ2-1
TGTGCCAGCAGCTTGGCGTTAGCGGGAGGGCCGGACAATGAGCAGTTCTTC
CASSLALAGGPDNEQFF
>-|-|TRBV27|TRBJ1-3
TGTGCCAGCAGTTTATCGGGGGCAGGAAACACCATATATTTT
CASSLSGAGNTIYF
>-|-|TRBV7-3|TRBJ2-5
TGTGCCAGCAGCTTAGGGCAACCCGGGACCCAGTACTTC
CASSLGQPGTQYF
>-|-|TRBV19|TRBJ2-2
TGTGCCAGTAGTTTCGCTAGGCCGGTCGGGGAGCTGTTTTTT
CASSFARPVGELFF
>-|-|TRBV20-1|TRBJ2-7
TGCAGTGCTATCGGAGACGAGCAGTACTTC
CSAIGDEQYF
>-|-|TRBV5-6|TRBJ2-1
TGTGCCAGCAGCCCCGGGGTTGTGGTAGGTAGCTCCTACAATGAGCAGTTCTTC
CASSPGVVVGSSYNEQFF
>-|TRBD2|TRBV7-8|TRBJ2-2
TGTGCCAGCAGCTTAGAAAGAATAGCGGGAGACGGGGAGCTGTTTTTT
CASSLERIAGDGELFF